This TCR beta chain was identified in a study of OX40 agonist ivuxolimab in advanced cancers. Trimming took 1 base from V and 1 from J; bases not matched to a gene: 2. Germline V gene sequence: CDR1 SGHVS, CDR2 FQNEAQ. The CDR3 sequence is 15 residues long. Clones were read by immunoSEQ multiplex PCR, and TCRdb kept only the in-frame ones, dropping some. The sample consists of 75,000 to 90,000 clones, roughly 93% of them appearing once. This chain links TRBV7-8 with TRBJ1-1; 8 bases line up with TRBD1. The sequencing used CD4+ or CD8+ T cells sorted from blood, collected in a trial of the OX40 agonist ivuxolimab. The TCR sequence derives from an adult with an advanced solid tumor such as melanoma, head and neck, liver or kidney cancer. CDR3 sequence reads: CASSLVDRANTEAFF. CDR3 coding DNA: TGTGCCAGCAGCTTAGTGGACAGGGCGAACACTGAAGCTTTCTTT.